This T cell receptor beta chain was sequenced in a study of T cell responses to AZD1222 COVID-19 vaccine. Only in-frame clones appear in the TCRdb table, and some are missing; sequencing was by immunoSEQ multiplex PCR. The sample carries some 83,000 clones, 85% to 90% recorded once. This receptor was taken from an adult in good health. The sequencing here drew on peripheral blood, taken on day 0 of AZD1222 vaccination.

The CDR3: CASSIGGSGDSPLHF. In DNA form, the CDR3 reads TGTGCCAGTAGTATTGGAGGGTCAGGGGATTCACCCCTCCACTTT. The chain links TRBV19 to TRBJ1-6; D perhaps matches TRBD1 (6 bases). The CDR3 consists of 15 residues. Trimming shortened V by 3 bases and J by 8 bases, and 14 bases separated the two germline ends. Germline assignment: CDR1 LNHDA and CDR2 SQIVND (reference sequence). Full variable domain (outside the CDR3, taken from reference TRBV19 and TRBJ1-6): DGGITQSPKYLFRKEGQNVTLSCEQNLNHDAMYWYRQDPGQGLRLIYYSQIVNDFQKGDIAEGYSVSREKKESFPLTVTSAQKNPTAFYLCASSIGGSGDSPLHFGNGTRLTVT.